The 14 T cell receptor beta chains below all came from one sample that was sequenced in a study of blood T cell repertoires in COVID-19. Assay: immunoSEQ multiplex PCR; the TCRdb copy retains only in-frame clones and omits some. The repertoire holds fewer than 250,000 clones, roughly four fifths seen once, with 2% to 3% in the top ten. The material sequenced was peripheral blood. The receptors derive from a woman in her thirties or forties with active or convalescent COVID-19.

The gene calls are TRBV7-3 and TRBJ2-1; D may be TRBD2 (6 bases). The CDR3 loop spans 16 amino acids. Germline V lookup: CDR1 SGHTA, CDR2 FQGTGA. V was cut by 1 base and J by 6 bases, with 16 bases left in between. For the CDR3, the DNA is TGTGCCAGCAGCTTAAGGGGAGGATCGAACGTCAATGAGCAGTTCTTC. This sequence encodes CASSLRGGSNVNEQFF.

This clone was seen a single time. The J gene is TRBJ1-3, the V gene TRBV11-3; no firm D call. Per germline, CDR1 SGHNT and CDR2 YENEEA. Trimming stripped 3 bases from V and 0 bases from J, with 12 bases between. CDR3 size: 16 residues. The CDR3 spells CASSFLGDYSGNTIYF. CDR3 DNA sequence: TGTGCCAGCAGCTTCCTGGGAGACTACTCTGGAAACACCATATATTTT.

The chain joins TRBV2 to TRBJ2-3; 7 nucleotides agree with TRBD2. Losses at the gene ends were 7 bases for V and 0 bases for J; bases not matched to a gene: 7. CDR3 length: 15 residues. CDR1 and CDR2 (germline): SNHLY, FYNNEI. CDR3 sequence: CASKGTRGSTDTQYF. CDR3 sequence (DNA): TGTGCCAGCAAAGGGACGCGGGGGAGCACAGATACGCAGTATTTT.

V is TRBV5-4 and J is TRBJ2-2; TRBD2 is a possible D gene (6 bases). This CDR3 region has 15 residues. Germline lookup yields CDR1 SGHNT and CDR2 YYREEE (reference sequence). V shed 1 base and J shed 1 base, with 8 bases lying between them. The CDR3 region is CASSLPGGNTGELFF. In DNA form, the CDR3 reads TGTGCCAGCAGCTTGCCCGGGGGGAACACCGGGGAGCTGTTTTTT.

This sequence joins TRBV2 and TRBJ1-1, with D possibly matching TRBD1 (5 bases). V lost 3 bases and J 4 bases, leaving 12 bases between the germline ends. The CDR3 is 14 residues long. From germline, CDR1 is SNHLY and CDR2 FYNNEI. The CDR3 sequence: CASSEQGGGTEAFF. DNA for the CDR3: TGTGCCAGCAGTGAGCAAGGCGGGGGCACTGAAGCTTTCTTT. Together with reference TRBV2 and TRBJ1-1, the CDR3 gives the full variable domain: EPEVTQTPSHQVTQMGQEVILRCVPISNHLYFYWYRQILGQKVEFLVSFYNNEISEKSEIFDDQFSVERPDGSNFTLKIRSTKLEDSAMYFCASSEQGGGTEAFFGQGTRLTVV.

V and J are TRBV7-9 and TRBJ1-1; 8 bases match TRBD1. This CDR3 has 14 residues. CDR1 is SEHNR, CDR2 FQNEAQ, per germline (reference sequence). V gave up 6 bases and J gave up 0 bases; unmatched junction bases: 3. The CDR3 nucleotides read TGTGCCAGCAGTCCAGGGGGCATGAACACTGAAGCTTTCTTT. Translated, it gives CASSPGGMNTEAFF.

This clone was seen a single time. The rearrangement uses TRBV7-3 and TRBJ2-3, with D perhaps matching TRBD1 (5 bases). Deletions cut 5 bases from V and 2 bases from J, with 11 bases between. CDR3 length: 14 amino acids. Germline lookup yields CDR1 SGHTA and CDR2 FQGTGA. CDR3 nucleotide sequence: TGTGCCAGCAGCCCCGGACATCTCACAGATACGCAGTATTTT. Protein: CASSPGHLTDTQYF.

The V and J genes are TRBV3-1 (or the pseudogene TRBV3-2) and TRBJ2-2; the D is unclear. Germline V gene lookup returns CDR1 LGHDT and CDR2 YNNKEL (reference sequence). CDR3 length: 12 amino acids. The V and J ends lost 6 bases and 5 bases respectively, with 7 bases between them. The CDR3 region has the DNA TGTGCCAGCAGTCTAGGAACCGGGGAGCTGTTTTTT. This encodes CASSLGTGELFF.

The chain carries TRBV6-5 and TRBJ1-1; unclear D gene. The CDR3 runs 13 residues. The V gene lost 8 bases and the J gene lost 5 bases, with 15 bases spanning the gap. Germline V lookup: CDR1 MNHEY, CDR2 SVGAGI. CDR3 region: CASGSGRRTEAFF. The CDR3 DNA reads TGTGCCAGCGGGTCCGGCAGGAGGACTGAAGCTTTCTTT.

The chain joins TRBV5-1 to TRBJ1-3, with D uncertain. Germline V gene data show CDR1 as SGHRS and CDR2 as YFSETQ. The CDR3 sequence is 15 residues long. The V and J ends lost 4 bases and 0 bases respectively, with 11 bases between them. Here the CDR3 DNA reads TGCGCCAGCAGCCGATTTGCGGACTCTGGAAACACCATATATTTT. Translated, it gives CASSRFADSGNTIYF.

V gene TRBV30 combines with J gene TRBJ2-1, with D perhaps matching TRBD1 (5 bases). The germline V gene has CDR1 GTSNPN and CDR2 SVGIG (reference sequence). The CDR3 has 15 residues. Trimming cost V 4 bases and J 5 bases, with 18 bases left between them. CDR3: CAWIFPSDKHNEQFF. CDR3 bases: TGTGCCTGGATATTTCCGTCGGACAAACACAATGAGCAGTTCTTC.

The chain joins TRBV2 to TRBJ2-7; tentatively, D is TRBD1 (5 bases). The germline gives CDR1 SNHLY, CDR2 FYNNEI. The CDR3 runs to 13 residues. V lost 3 bases and J 12 bases, leaving 18 bases between the germline ends. CDR3 in DNA: TGTGCCAGCAGTGAGGGCAGGGCCCAAAAGAGGTACTTC. Translating it yields CASSEGRAQKRYF.

The CDR3 DNA is TGTGCCAGCAGTGAGATGGGCCGGCCCGCAGCTTTCTTT. As protein: CASSEMGRPAAFF. The chain carries TRBV2 and TRBJ1-1; D is ambiguous. Germline CDR1 and CDR2: SNHLY and FYNNEI. This CDR3 spans 13 amino acids. Trimming cost V 3 bases and J 10 bases, with 15 bases left between them.

This chain connects TRBV7-2 to TRBJ2-7; 7 bases match TRBD2. V gave up 1 base and J gave up 4 bases; unmatched junction bases: 7. CDR1 SGHTA and CDR2 FQGNSA come from the germline V gene. The CDR3 covers 15 residues. DNA for the CDR3: TGTGCCAGCAGCTTAGGGTGGCTAGCGGCGTACGAGCAGTACTTC. This encodes CASSLGWLAAYEQYF.